These 25 T cell receptor beta chains came from one sample sequenced in a study of blood T cell repertoires in COVID-19 (dated by TCRdb to the early 2020s). Library preparation was by the immunoSEQ multiplex PCR assay. In TCRdb, the immuneACCESS table is reduced to in-frame sequences with V and J assigned. These tables do not hold every clone; where another copy was compared, an unresolved V gene accounts for under half, and the others remain unexplained. Recorded for this sample are 240,000 or so clones; 75% to 90% of them occurred a single time. Just over 0.85% of the sample is in the top ten clones. Sequenced sample: PBMCs or T cells enriched from blood (not recorded which). The receptors were gathered from a man aged 45-65 years who had been exposed to COVID-19.

The chain joins TRBV28 to TRBJ2-5; the D gene is possibly TRBD1 (5 bases). CDR3 length: 19 residues. V was trimmed by 2 bases and J by 4 bases, leaving 26 bases between them. Germline lookup yields CDR1 MDHEN and CDR2 SYDVKM. Here the CDR3 reads CASSLLGVRRAGLGETQYF. For the CDR3, the DNA is TGTGCCAGCAGTTTACTTGGGGTCAGACGGGCAGGGTTGGGAGAGACCCAGTACTTC.

The chain joins TRBV27 to TRBJ1-1, with 9 bases identical to TRBD1. CDR3 size: 14 residues. V dropped 5 bases and J dropped 0; count of bases not matched to a gene: 1. Germline values: CDR1 MNHEY, CDR2 SMNVEV (reference sequence). The CDR3 reads CASSGTGLNTEAFF. CDR3 coding DNA: TGTGCCAGCAGTGGGACAGGGTTGAACACTGAAGCTTTCTTT.

The chain couples TRBV2 to TRBJ2-7; TRBD1 matches 8 bases. V dropped 4 bases and J dropped 2; count of bases not matched to a gene: 7. Per the germline V gene, CDR1 is SNHLY and CDR2 is FYNNEI. The CDR3 spans 15 residues. The CDR3: CASSVSQGAPYEQYF. CDR3 nucleotides: TGTGCCAGCAGTGTGTCGCAGGGGGCCCCCTACGAGCAGTACTTC.

This chain links TRBV5-4 with TRBJ1-2; D may be TRBD1 (5 bases). The germline gives CDR1 SGHNT, CDR2 YYREEE (reference sequence). The CDR3 spans 15 residues. Trimming stripped 4 bases from V and 2 bases from J, with 15 bases between. The CDR3 DNA is TGTGCCAGCAGCAGGTCCCCGGGGGAAAACTATGGCTACACCTTC. Its protein is CASSRSPGENYGYTF.

The V call is TRBV6-2 or TRBV6-3, the J call TRBJ1-4; 7 positions match TRBD1. The V gene's germline CDR1 is MNHEY and CDR2 SVGEGT. V trimming: 0 bases; J trimming: 2 bases; junction bases outside the gene matches: 6. The CDR3 consists of 17 residues. CDR3 sequence reads: CASSYSLNRGTNEKLFF. The CDR3 coding sequence is TGTGCCAGCAGTTACTCCCTCAACAGGGGTACTAATGAAAAACTGTTTTTT.

The V gene is TRBV5-1, the J gene TRBJ2-1, with 9 nucleotides matching TRBD2. The CDR3 has 15 residues. CDR1 is SGHRS, CDR2 YFSETQ, per germline. Trimming removed 5 bases from V and 5 bases from J; junction bases left unmatched: 8. The chain's CDR3 is CASSSGGRVDNEQFF. The DNA of the CDR3 is TGCGCCAGCAGTTCAGGCGGGAGGGTAGACAATGAGCAGTTCTTC.

The CDR3 reads CASSLSRQGRYGYTF. The CDR3 DNA sequence: TGTGCCAGCAGCTTATCCAGACAGGGAAGGTATGGCTACACCTTC. The chain has TRBV5-4 and TRBJ1-2; 7 bases are shared with TRBD1. The germline V gene encodes CDR1 SGHNT and CDR2 YYREEE (reference sequence). V dropped 2 bases and J dropped 5; count of bases not matched to a gene: 9. The CDR3 contains 15 residues.

This rearrangement joins TRBV7-9 to TRBJ1-1, with unresolved D. This CDR3 region has 19 residues. CDR1 and CDR2 (germline): SEHNR, FQNEAQ (reference sequence). The V end was cut by 5 bases, the J end by 3 bases, with 28 bases between. CDR3 protein: CASSPNPGRLWEEYTEAFF. CDR3 DNA sequence: TGTGCCAGCAGCCCTAATCCTGGACGCCTATGGGAGGAATACACTGAAGCTTTCTTT.

The chain joins TRBV3-1 (or the pseudogene TRBV3-2) to TRBJ2-7; D possibly corresponds to TRBD2 (6 bases). This CDR3 contains 16 residues. The V and J ends lost 4 bases and 3 bases respectively, with 19 bases between them. CDR1 LGHDT and CDR2 YNNKEL come from the germline V gene (reference sequence). The CDR3 bases are TGTGCCAGCAGCCCCCCCCCAGGGACTCTTAACTACGAGCAGTACTTC. Amino acids: CASSPPPGTLNYEQYF.

The chain joins TRBV29-1 to TRBJ2-5; D gene uncertain. Per germline, CDR1 SQVTM and CDR2 ANQGSEA. The ends were cut back, 6 bases at V and 5 bases at J, with 10 bases in the middle. This CDR3 is built from 11 residues. CDR3 DNA: TGCAGCGTCCGAGTGTATGAGACCCAGTACTTC. Translating it yields CSVRVYETQYF.

In this sample, this clone turned up once. The J gene is TRBJ1-5, the V gene TRBV24-1; 10 bases are shared with TRBD1. The trim removed 3 bases at V and 10 bases at J, leaving 11 bases unmatched. Germline V gives CDR1 KGHDR, CDR2 SFDVKD. The CDR3 consists of 16 residues. This CDR3 is CATSDPRTGGKGPQHF. The CDR3 DNA follows: TGTGCCACCAGTGATCCTCGGACAGGGGGAAAGGGTCCCCAGCATTTT.

The chain employs TRBV6-5 and TRBJ2-7; 8 nucleotides agree with TRBD2. The CDR3 is made up of 14 amino acids. Germline trimming cut 8 bases from V and 9 bases from J; bases unmatched to any gene: 15. Germline V lookup: CDR1 MNHEY, CDR2 SVGAGI. CDR3 sequence reads: CASRGGGLEIVQYF. The CDR3 region has the DNA TGTGCCAGCCGAGGGGGGGGACTAGAGATTGTGCAGTACTTC.

V usage is TRBV5-1 and J usage is TRBJ1-2, with TRBD1 matching 7 bases. The ends lost 3 bases at V and 6 bases at J; junction bases unmatched: 8. This CDR3 region has 14 residues. Germline values: CDR1 SGHRS, CDR2 YFSETQ. CDR3 nucleotides: TGCGCCAGCAGCTCGACAGGGTGGGGGCATGGCTACACCTTC. Its protein product is CASSSTGWGHGYTF.

In this sample, this clone turned up once. The CDR3 reads CASHLDSYGYTF. The CDR3 nucleotides read TGTGCCAGTCACCTGGACAGCTATGGCTACACCTTC. V is TRBV19 and J is TRBJ1-2; D may be TRBD1 (6 bases). V was clipped by 8 bases and J by 4 bases, with 11 bases between them. The CDR3 has 12 residues. The V gene's germline CDR1 is LNHDA and CDR2 SQIVND (reference sequence).

The rearrangement joins TRBV30 to TRBJ2-7; 8 bases fit TRBD1. This CDR3 is built from 12 residues. Unmatched junction bases numbered 2, after V lost 5 bases and J lost 2 bases. Germline V lookup: CDR1 GTSNPN, CDR2 SVGIG (reference sequence). This chain's CDR3 is CAWGDRTYEQYF. The CDR3 DNA follows: TGTGCCTGGGGGGACAGGACCTACGAGCAGTACTTC.

This chain joins TRBV19 and TRBJ2-5; 8 bases are shared with TRBD2. Germline V lookup: CDR1 LNHDA, CDR2 SQIVND (reference sequence). The CDR3 has 13 amino acids. After removal of 6 bases from V and 2 bases from J, the junction contained 2 bases not matched to a gene. CDR3 sequence (DNA): TGTGCCAGTAGAACTAGCGGACAAGAGACCCAGTACTTC. Amino acids: CASRTSGQETQYF.

The CDR3: CASSFGDIGVNSPLHF. CDR3 bases: TGTGCCAGCAGCTTCGGGGACATCGGGGTAAATTCACCCCTCCACTTT. The chain carries TRBV5-4 and TRBJ1-6; a weak D match, TRBD1 (6 bases). V was trimmed by 2 bases and J by 7 bases, leaving 16 bases between them. The length of the CDR3 is 16 residues. The V gene's germline CDR1 is SGHNT and CDR2 YYREEE (reference sequence).

This clone has just one count. The gene calls are TRBV11-2 and TRBJ1-3, with D unclear. The germline V and J ends were trimmed by 5 bases and 4 bases, with 12 bases remaining between them. The CDR3 covers 14 residues. Germline V CDR1 and CDR2: SGHAT, FQNNGV. CDR3 sequence reads: CASSTRGEGNTIYF. The CDR3 bases are TGTGCCAGCAGCACCCGGGGAGAAGGAAACACCATATATTTT.

The V call is TRBV9, the J call TRBJ1-6, with D unresolved. The germline CDR1 and CDR2 sequences are SGDLS and YYNGEE. Between the trimmed V and J ends, which lost 3 bases and 0 bases, there was a span of 10 bases. CDR3 length equals 16 residues. The CDR3, as DNA: TGTGCCAGCAGCGCCCGAGGGAGCTCCTATAATTCACCCCTCCACTTT. Its translation is CASSARGSSYNSPLHF.

This clone was picked up one time. The V and J genes are TRBV2 and TRBJ1-1; D remains ambiguous. The CDR3 loop spans 11 amino acids. The V end was cut by 10 bases, the J end by 0 bases, with 6 bases between. Germline V gene data show CDR1 as SNHLY and CDR2 as FYNNEI. DNA for the CDR3: TGTGCCACGAGGTTGAACACTGAAGCTTTCTTT. Protein product: CATRLNTEAFF.

This chain links TRBV3-1 (or the pseudogene TRBV3-2) with TRBJ1-5; the D is unclear. CDR3 length equals 13 residues. Germline lookup yields CDR1 LGHDT and CDR2 YNNKEL (reference sequence). With 1 base removed from V and 4 bases from J, the gap between germline ends came to 5 bases. The CDR3 DNA reads TGTGCCAGCAGCCAAGTACTGAATCAGCCCCAGCATTTT. Translated: CASSQVLNQPQHF.

The chain employs TRBV28 and TRBJ2-1; 7 nucleotides match TRBD1. The germline V gene encodes CDR1 MDHEN and CDR2 SYDVKM. The CDR3 is 15 residues long. V was pared by 5 bases and J by 8 bases, with 12 bases of the junction left unmatched. This CDR3 is CASSATGAKGYEQFF. CDR3 nucleotide sequence: TGTGCCAGCAGTGCCACAGGGGCAAAGGGCTATGAGCAGTTCTTC.

This chain connects TRBV25-1 to TRBJ1-4; 10 bases line up with TRBD1. The CDR3 sequence is 15 residues long. The V segment lost 3 bases and the J segment 6 bases; nucleotides outside the gene matches: 4. The germline gives CDR1 MGHDK, CDR2 SYGVNS. CDR3 DNA: TGTGCCAGCAGTGACTCCGGGACAGGGGATGAAAAACTGTTTTTT. Protein sequence: CASSDSGTGDEKLFF.

This clone was counted a single time. This sequence joins TRBV6-6 and TRBJ1-2; D is unclear. Germline V gives CDR1 MNHNY, CDR2 SVGAGI (reference sequence). Trimming took off 5 bases at V and 5 bases at J, with 3 bases between the two ends. CDR3 length equals 10 residues. CDR3 region: CASSEYGYTF. The CDR3 DNA reads as TGTGCCAGCAGTGAGTATGGCTACACCTTC.

This chain uses TRBV27 with TRBJ1-6; D remains unclear. V shed 0 bases and J shed 9 bases, with 21 bases lying between them. Germline CDR1 MNHEY, CDR2 SMNVEV (reference sequence). This CDR3 has 18 amino acids. CDR3 loop: CASSLSGGQLFFVSPLHF. CDR3 nucleotide sequence: TGTGCCAGCAGTTTATCTGGCGGGCAGCTTTTTTTTGTTTCACCCCTCCACTTT.